Given below is one T cell receptor beta chain in context. This CDR3 region has 14 residues. V was pared by 0 bases and J by 7 bases, with 11 bases between. Germline V CDR1 and CDR2: SGHRS, YFSETQ. Using its own MiXCR run on the 5' RACE reads, TCRdb lists one record per CDR3 protein. The sample carries more than 300,000 distinct CDR3 sequences, roughly 19% recorded once. This specimen comes from a study of T-cell memory formation after mild COVID-19. The receptor was isolated from a man aged 18-30 years who had mild COVID-19 (a few samples of this study predate the infection). Cell type and time point are not known. Sequencing was done on a sample of PBMCs or a T cell subset sorted from them (not recorded which). V usage is TRBV5-1 and J usage is TRBJ1-5; no firm D call. In DNA, the CDR3 is TGCGCCAGCAGCTTGGGAGAGGGCGGACAGCCCCAGCATTTT. It is translated as CASSLGEGGQPQHF.